This T cell receptor (beta chain) was captured in a study of blood T cell repertoires in COVID-19 (dated by TCRdb to 2020 to 2021). Regarding the study in general: Collaborator samples came from the United States, Italy and Spain and covered acute and convalescent phases of COVID-19. The material from the prospective study consisted of cDNA or gDNA derived from T cells, B-cell-depleted T cells, or PBMCs. The dataset comprised deeply sampled blood TCRbeta repertoires from subjects exposed to, actively infected with, or recovered from COVID-19. The repertoires were released in a freely available public database intended as a resource for research on the immune response to SARS-CoV-2. The samples were drawn from the first 160 participants of the ongoing ImmuneRACE study and from 1,200 or so subjects provided by 6 global collaborators. The sample metadata nearly always contained a de-identified subject ID, COVID-19 status, age in years and sex. HLA class I and class II types, where available, came from metadata supplied by the sample provider rather than from assay-based typing.

The germline V gene (reference sequence) provides CDR1 SEHNR and CDR2 FQNEAQ. The CDR3, from cysteine to phenylalanine, totals 16 residues. The DNA shown is the 48-base CDR3, in frame from base 1. Trimming accounts for 0 bases at V and 2 bases at J, while the number of junction bases matched to no gene is 6. With regard to this clone: The antigen it recognizes is unknown. No base quality values were provided; no much bigger clone lies one nucleotide off.

What the work shows at the level of the full study, not this receptor alone: The amount of clinical and demographic metadata varied by source and participant and was provided uncurated.

The immunoSEQ Assay, a bias-controlled multiplex PCR, was used to amplify TCRbeta CDR3 regions from genomic DNA. In the original analysis: Nucleated cell counts per sample were estimated from amplification of reference gene primers within the assay. To quantify the absolute abundance of each unique TCRbeta CDR3 rearrangement, sequence reads were collapsed and filtered. For each sample, productive Simpson clonality was calculated as the square root of Simpson's diversity index over productive rearrangements. TCRdb limited this immuneACCESS table to in-frame rearrangements with V and J called. A share of clones is missing; checked studies link under half to unresolved V genes, and the rest is unexplained. For V, J and clone size, that table is used; D and trimming come from the DNA. For this sample the table gives 200,000 to 250,000 clones, of which around 80% were detected only once. The ten biggest clones cover roughly 1.2% of the sample.

One collaborating source in Seattle enrolled patients during active infection and followed them longitudinally through the course of disease. Each collaborating institution followed its own protocols to collect whole blood in K2EDTA tubes. Collaborator samples were shipped for TCRbeta analysis as frozen whole blood, isolated PBMCs, or DNA extracted from either sample type. The sample was peripheral blood. The chain was built from TRBV7-9 and TRBJ2-5; 7 bases in between match TRBD2. This TCR derives from a woman aged 25 to 39 with COVID-19, enrolled during active disease. The CDR3 in this case is CASSLALKGLQETQYF. The nucleotide sequence reads as follows: TGTGCCAGCAGCTTAGCGCTAAAGGGACTACAAGAGACCCAGTACTTC.